These T cell receptor beta chains were read from a single sample in a study of cytomegalovirus exposure and HLA in healthy donors. Libraries were prepared by immunoSEQ multiplex PCR; TCRdb keeps only in-frame clonotypes and omits some of them. The repertoire holds about 130,000 clones, approximately 80% seen once, with approximately 5.6% in the top ten. The sequencing input was PBMCs. These TCRs come from a woman in her forties in good health and CMV-seropositive. Both conserved end residues are part of each CDR3. A D gene is named only where the DNA matches it firmly. Some rows mark clone size as missing; the rest say once, few, many or name a class of expanded clone.

abundance: -
v_gene: TRBV5-1
d_gene: TRBD1
len: 17
j_gene: TRBJ1-1
CDR3aa: CASSSWGDRGRHTEAFF
CDR3nt: TGCGCCAGCAGCTCTTGGGGGGACAGGGGGCGGCACACTGAAGCTTTCTTT

abundance: -
v_gene: TRBV6-1
d_gene: -
len: 15
j_gene: TRBJ1-2
CDR3aa: CASRTTGRANYGYTF
CDR3nt: TGTGCCAGCAGGACCACAGGGAGGGCGAACTATGGCTACACCTTC

abundance: -
v_gene: TRBV18
d_gene: -
len: 13
j_gene: TRBJ2-3
CDR3aa: CASSRTATDTQYF
CDR3nt: TGTGCCAGCTCACGGACAGCCACAGATACGCAGTATTTT

abundance: -
v_gene: TRBV11-1
d_gene: TRBD1
len: 14
j_gene: TRBJ2-1
CDR3aa: CASSDRVSSYEQFF
CDR3nt: TGTGCCAGCAGCGACAGGGTTTCTAGCTATGAGCAGTTCTTC

abundance: few
v_gene: TRBV29-1
d_gene: -
len: 14
j_gene: TRBJ1-1
CDR3aa: CSVKRGGVNTEAFF
CDR3nt: TGCAGCGTTAAAAGAGGGGGGGTGAACACTGAAGCTTTCTTT

abundance: -
v_gene: TRBV7-8
d_gene: -
len: 16
j_gene: TRBJ1-3
CDR3aa: CASSLALGTSGNTIYF
CDR3nt: TGTGCCAGCAGCTTAGCTCTAGGGACTTCTGGAAACACCATATATTTT

abundance: once
v_gene: TRBV7-9
d_gene: -
len: 13
j_gene: TRBJ1-1
CDR3aa: CASSFRGTAEAFF
CDR3nt: TGTGCCAGCAGCTTTCGAGGTACTGCTGAAGCTTTCTTT

abundance: once
v_gene: TRBV28
d_gene: -
len: 12
j_gene: TRBJ2-1
CDR3aa: CASATPGDEQFF
CDR3nt: TGTGCCAGCGCAACCCCCGGAGATGAGCAGTTCTTC

abundance: -
v_gene: TRBV30
d_gene: TRBD2
len: 12
j_gene: TRBJ2-5
CDR3aa: CASAGGPETQYF
CDR3nt: TGTGCCTCAGCGGGGGGCCCAGAGACCCAGTACTTC

abundance: -
v_gene: TRBV4-3
d_gene: TRBD1
len: 19
j_gene: TRBJ2-6
CDR3aa: CASSQETPGQTTGANVLTF
CDR3nt: TGCGCCAGCAGCCAAGAAACCCCGGGACAGACCACAGGGGCCAACGTCCTGACTTTC

abundance: many
v_gene: TRBV6-5
d_gene: -
len: 12
j_gene: TRBJ1-2
CDR3aa: CASKTANYGYTF
CDR3nt: TGTGCCAGTAAGACAGCAAACTATGGCTACACCTTC

abundance: few
v_gene: TRBV5-6
d_gene: -
len: 16
j_gene: TRBJ2-3
CDR3aa: CASSSTPDRGTDTQYF
CDR3nt: TGTGCCAGCAGCTCGACTCCGGACCGAGGGACAGATACGCAGTATTTT

abundance: -
v_gene: TRBV5-1
d_gene: TRBD1
len: 14
j_gene: TRBJ1-1
CDR3aa: CASSLQTGNTEAFF
CDR3nt: TGCGCCAGCAGCCTCCAGACAGGGAATACTGAAGCTTTCTTT

abundance: -
v_gene: TRBV6-5
d_gene: -
len: 14
j_gene: TRBJ1-4
CDR3aa: CASSYPGADEKLFF
CDR3nt: TGTGCCAGCAGTTACCCCGGAGCCGATGAAAAACTGTTTTTT

abundance: -
v_gene: TRBV9
d_gene: -
len: 15
j_gene: TRBJ1-3
CDR3aa: CASSVVPGSGNTIYF
CDR3nt: TGTGCCAGCAGCGTAGTACCGGGATCTGGAAACACCATATATTTT

abundance: -
v_gene: TRBV2
d_gene: -
len: 14
j_gene: TRBJ1-6
CDR3aa: CASCETARVSPLHF
CDR3nt: TGTGCCAGCTGCGAGACAGCTAGAGTTTCACCCCTCCACTTT

abundance: -
v_gene: TRBV9
d_gene: -
len: 15
j_gene: TRBJ2-1
CDR3aa: CASSVSAGAYNEQFF
CDR3nt: TGTGCCAGCAGCGTATCTGCGGGGGCTTACAATGAGCAGTTCTTC

abundance: -
v_gene: TRBV10-3
d_gene: TRBD1
len: 16
j_gene: TRBJ2-1
CDR3aa: CAISESVETGATEQFF
CDR3nt: TGTGCCATCAGTGAGTCAGTGGAGACAGGGGCGACGGAACAGTTCTTC

abundance: once
v_gene: TRBV7-2
d_gene: TRBD2
len: 15
j_gene: TRBJ2-3
CDR3aa: CASSPREIWADTQYF
CDR3nt: TGTGCCAGCAGCCCGCGGGAGATTTGGGCAGATACGCAGTATTTT

abundance: -
v_gene: TRBV28
d_gene: -
len: 13
j_gene: TRBJ2-2
CDR3aa: CASSFRLAGELFF
CDR3nt: TGTGCCAGCAGTTTCCGGTTGGCCGGGGAGCTGTTTTTT

abundance: -
v_gene: TRBV5-1
d_gene: TRBD1
len: 19
j_gene: TRBJ2-1
CDR3aa: CASSKSGTGGAPAGNEQFF
CDR3nt: TGCGCCAGCAGCAAGTCCGGGACAGGGGGCGCCCCCGCTGGGAATGAGCAGTTCTTC

abundance: -
v_gene: TRBV18
d_gene: TRBD1
len: 15
j_gene: TRBJ2-1
CDR3aa: CASSQGQGAGYEQFF
CDR3nt: TGTGCCAGCTCACAAGGACAGGGGGCCGGCTATGAGCAGTTCTTC

abundance: -
v_gene: TRBV7-6
d_gene: -
len: 14
j_gene: TRBJ1-2
CDR3aa: CASSLSDRTYGYTF
CDR3nt: TGTGCCAGCAGCTTAAGTGACAGGACTTATGGCTACACCTTC

abundance: -
v_gene: TRBV5-1
d_gene: TRBD1
len: 15
j_gene: TRBJ1-2
CDR3aa: CASSLEGTANYGYTF
CDR3nt: TGCGCCAGCAGCTTGGAGGGGACAGCTAACTATGGCTACACCTTC

abundance: -
v_gene: TRBV10-3
d_gene: TRBD1
len: 14
j_gene: TRBJ1-5
CDR3aa: CAISTGQGNQPQHF
CDR3nt: TGTGCCATCAGTACAGGACAGGGCAATCAGCCCCAGCATTTT

abundance: -
v_gene: TRBV11-2
d_gene: TRBD2
len: 17
j_gene: TRBJ2-1
CDR3aa: CASSIRRLAGLGNEQFF
CDR3nt: TGTGCCAGCAGCATCCGTCGACTAGCGGGATTGGGCAATGAGCAGTTCTTC

abundance: -
v_gene: TRBV18
d_gene: -
len: 11
j_gene: TRBJ1-1
CDR3aa: CASARSTEAFF
CDR3nt: TGTGCCAGCGCCCGGTCCACTGAAGCTTTCTTT

abundance: -
v_gene: TRBV29-1
d_gene: TRBD1
len: 15
j_gene: TRBJ2-7
CDR3aa: CSVEKGSGGSYEQYF
CDR3nt: TGCAGCGTTGAAAAGGGGTCAGGGGGCTCCTACGAGCAGTACTTC

abundance: -
v_gene: TRBV27
d_gene: TRBD1
len: 13
j_gene: TRBJ1-1
CDR3aa: CASSMTGGTEAFF
CDR3nt: TGTGCCAGCAGTATGACAGGGGGCACTGAAGCTTTCTTT

abundance: -
v_gene: TRBV10-3
d_gene: -
len: 13
j_gene: TRBJ2-3
CDR3aa: CAIGGGFTDTQYF
CDR3nt: TGTGCCATCGGGGGAGGATTTACAGATACGCAGTATTTT

abundance: once
v_gene: TRBV9
d_gene: -
len: 16
j_gene: TRBJ2-1
CDR3aa: CASSNPQRLSYNEQFF
CDR3nt: TGTGCCAGCAGCAACCCTCAGCGTCTCTCCTACAATGAGCAGTTCTTC

abundance: -
v_gene: TRBV9
d_gene: -
len: 15
j_gene: TRBJ1-6
CDR3aa: CASGEESSYNSPLHF
CDR3nt: TGTGCCAGCGGGGAGGAAAGCTCCTATAATTCACCCCTCCACTTT

abundance: -
v_gene: TRBV6-5
d_gene: -
len: 16
j_gene: TRBJ2-7
CDR3aa: CASSYSRGETYYEQYF
CDR3nt: TGTGCCAGCAGTTACTCGAGAGGAGAGACCTACTACGAGCAGTACTTC

abundance: -
v_gene: TRBV4-3
d_gene: -
len: 16
j_gene: TRBJ1-1
CDR3aa: CASSQDGGGTHTEAFF
CDR3nt: TGCGCCAGCAGCCAAGATGGGGGGGGGACGCACACTGAAGCTTTCTTT

abundance: -
v_gene: TRBV7-2
d_gene: -
len: 13
j_gene: TRBJ1-1
CDR3aa: CASSPRQDTEAFF
CDR3nt: TGTGCCAGCAGCCCACGACAAGACACTGAAGCTTTCTTT

abundance: -
v_gene: TRBV6-1
d_gene: TRBD1
len: 14
j_gene: TRBJ1-3
CDR3aa: CASSSQGAGDTIYF
CDR3nt: TGTGCCAGCAGTTCGCAGGGGGCTGGAGACACCATATATTTT

abundance: -
v_gene: TRBV5-1
d_gene: TRBD2
len: 14
j_gene: TRBJ2-5
CDR3aa: CASSLGTTQETQYF
CDR3nt: TGCGCCAGCAGCCTAGGGACTACACAAGAGACCCAGTACTTC

abundance: -
v_gene: TRBV10-2
d_gene: -
len: 11
j_gene: TRBJ2-7
CDR3aa: CASSHSYEQYF
CDR3nt: TGCGCCAGCAGTCATTCCTACGAGCAGTACTTC

abundance: -
v_gene: TRBV10-3
d_gene: -
len: 17
j_gene: TRBJ2-5
CDR3aa: CATRARQGRGWLETQYF
CDR3nt: TGTGCCACCCGGGCCCGGCAGGGGCGAGGTTGGTTGGAGACCCAGTACTTC

abundance: once
v_gene: TRBV5-4
d_gene: TRBD1
len: 15
j_gene: TRBJ2-1
CDR3aa: CASSFPGQGGDEQFF
CDR3nt: TGTGCCAGCAGCTTCCCGGGACAGGGGGGCGATGAGCAGTTCTTC

abundance: -
v_gene: TRBV5-6
d_gene: TRBD1
len: 16
j_gene: TRBJ1-4
CDR3aa: CASSSRGGTALEKLFF
CDR3nt: TGTGCCAGCAGCTCACGCGGCGGGACAGCCTTAGAAAAACTGTTTTTT

abundance: -
v_gene: TRBV7-7
d_gene: -
len: 15
j_gene: TRBJ2-1
CDR3aa: CASSSRHGRGNEQFF
CDR3nt: TGTGCTAGCAGCTCCCGGCACGGCAGAGGGAATGAGCAGTTCTTC

abundance: -
v_gene: TRBV2
d_gene: -
len: 15
j_gene: TRBJ1-5
CDR3aa: CASNEGQYSNQPQHF
CDR3nt: TGTGCCAGCAACGAAGGACAGTATAGCAATCAGCCCCAGCATTTT

abundance: -
v_gene: TRBV29-1
d_gene: -
len: 11
j_gene: TRBJ2-7
CDR3aa: CSGTRNYEQYF
CDR3nt: TGCAGCGGGACAAGGAACTACGAGCAGTACTTC